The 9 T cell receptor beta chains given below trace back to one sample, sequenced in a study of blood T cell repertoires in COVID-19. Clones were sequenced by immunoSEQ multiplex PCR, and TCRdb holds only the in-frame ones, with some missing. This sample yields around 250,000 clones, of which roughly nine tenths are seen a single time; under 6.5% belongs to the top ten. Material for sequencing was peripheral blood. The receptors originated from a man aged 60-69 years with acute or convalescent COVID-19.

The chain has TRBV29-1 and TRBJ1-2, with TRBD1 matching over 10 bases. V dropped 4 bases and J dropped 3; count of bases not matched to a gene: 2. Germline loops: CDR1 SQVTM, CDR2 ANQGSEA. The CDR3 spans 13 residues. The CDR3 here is CSVGQGADYGYTF. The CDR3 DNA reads TGCAGCGTTGGACAGGGGGCCGACTATGGCTACACCTTC.

The chain's CDR3 is CASISSREGGNSPLHF. As DNA, the CDR3 is TGTGCCAGCATCTCCTCGAGAGAGGGTGGAAATTCACCCCTCCACTTT. The V and J genes are TRBV28 and TRBJ1-6, with D unclear. The CDR3 consists of 16 residues. The germline CDR1 and CDR2 sequences are MDHEN and SYDVKM. Trimming left V 7 bases short and J 7 bases short, with 20 bases between.

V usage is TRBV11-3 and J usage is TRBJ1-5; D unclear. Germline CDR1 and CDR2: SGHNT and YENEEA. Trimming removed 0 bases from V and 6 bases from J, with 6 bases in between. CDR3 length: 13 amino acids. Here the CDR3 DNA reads TGTGCCAGCAGCTTAGATTTGGCTCAGCCCCAGCATTTT. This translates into CASSLDLAQPQHF. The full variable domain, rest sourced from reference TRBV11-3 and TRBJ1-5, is EAGVVQSPRYKIIEKKQPVAFWCNPISGHNTLYWYLQNLGQGPELLIRYENEEAVDDSQLPKDRFSAERLKGVDSTLKIQPAELGDSAVYLCASSLDLAQPQHFGDGTRLSIL.

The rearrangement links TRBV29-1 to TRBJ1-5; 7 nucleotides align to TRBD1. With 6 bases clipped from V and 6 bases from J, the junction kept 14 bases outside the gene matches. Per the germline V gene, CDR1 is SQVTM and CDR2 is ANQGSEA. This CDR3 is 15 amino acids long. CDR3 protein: CSVQTGELGSQPQHF. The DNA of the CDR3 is TGCAGCGTCCAAACAGGGGAGTTAGGGAGTCAGCCCCAGCATTTT.

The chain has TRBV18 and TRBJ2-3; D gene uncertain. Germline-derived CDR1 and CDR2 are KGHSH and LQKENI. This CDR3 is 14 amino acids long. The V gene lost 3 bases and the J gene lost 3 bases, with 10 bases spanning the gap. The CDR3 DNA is TGTGCCAGCTCACCGTCTGCCGCGACAGATACGCAGTATTTT. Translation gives CASSPSAATDTQYF.

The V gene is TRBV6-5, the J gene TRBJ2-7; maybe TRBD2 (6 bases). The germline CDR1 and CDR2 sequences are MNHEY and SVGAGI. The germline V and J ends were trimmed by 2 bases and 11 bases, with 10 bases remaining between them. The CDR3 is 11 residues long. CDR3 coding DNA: TGTGCCAGCAGTTACGGGACTCAGGAGTACTTC. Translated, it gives CASSYGTQEYF.

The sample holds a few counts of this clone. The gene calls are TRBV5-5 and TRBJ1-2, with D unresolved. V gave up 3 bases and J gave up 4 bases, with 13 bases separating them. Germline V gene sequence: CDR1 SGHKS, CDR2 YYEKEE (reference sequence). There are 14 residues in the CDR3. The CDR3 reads CASSSNEAFYGYTF. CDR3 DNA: TGTGCCAGCAGCTCCAATGAAGCCTTCTATGGCTACACCTTC.

DNA of the CDR3: TGCGCCAGCAGCACAGGCCAACCCGGTCACACCATATATTTT. Protein: CASSTGQPGHTIYF. The V and J genes are TRBV10-2 and TRBJ1-3, with D tentatively TRBD1 (5 bases). The CDR3 covers 14 residues. Trimming took off 6 bases at V and 8 bases at J, with 17 bases between the two ends. Germline assignment: CDR1 WSHSY and CDR2 SAAADI.

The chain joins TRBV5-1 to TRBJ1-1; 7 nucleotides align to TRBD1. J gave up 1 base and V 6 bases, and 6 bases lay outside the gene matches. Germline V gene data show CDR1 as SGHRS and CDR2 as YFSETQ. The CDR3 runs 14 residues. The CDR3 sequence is CASTLTGSNTEAFF. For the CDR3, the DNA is TGCGCCAGCACCCTGACAGGGTCGAACACTGAAGCTTTCTTT.